The 9 T cell receptor beta chains below all came from one sample that was sequenced in a study of OX40 agonist ivuxolimab in advanced cancers. TCRdb's copy holds only in-frame clones and misses some; the assay was immunoSEQ multiplex PCR. The profile shows tens of thousands of clones, about 86% of them singletons. The sample was CD4+ or CD8+ T cells sorted from blood, taken in a trial of the OX40 agonist ivuxolimab. The receptors derive from an adult with an advanced solid tumor such as melanoma, head and neck, liver or kidney cancer.

This clone was observed a few times. V usage is TRBV5-4 and J usage is TRBJ1-1; 10 bases are shared with TRBD1. The CDR3 covers 17 residues. Looked up from germline, CDR1 is SGHNT and CDR2 is YYREEE (reference sequence). Trimming at V came to 6 bases and at J to 1 base, leaving 12 bases not matched to a gene. CDR3 region: CASNNPGTGVGNTEAFF. CDR3 in DNA: TGTGCCAGCAACAATCCGGGGACAGGGGTAGGGAACACTGAAGCTTTCTTT. The variable domain in full, with the rest retrieved from reference TRBV5-4 and TRBJ1-1, is ETGVTQSPTHLIKTRGQQVTLRCSSQSGHNTVSWYQQALGQGPQFIFQYYREEENGRGNFPPRFSGLQFPNYSSELNVNALELDDSALYLCASNNPGTGVGNTEAFFGQGTRLTVV.

This rearrangement joins TRBV7-7 to TRBJ2-2, with D tentatively TRBD2 (6 bases). V was cut by 5 bases and J by 1 base, with 8 bases left in between. The CDR3 contains 14 residues. Germline CDR1 SSHAT, CDR2 FNYEAQ (reference sequence). In DNA, the CDR3 is TGTGCCAGCAGCCCGGGAGAGAACACCGGGGAGCTGTTTTTT. The encoded protein is CASSPGENTGELFF. Complete variable domain (other parts from reference TRBV7-7 and TRBJ2-2): GAGVSQSPRYKVTKRGQDVTLRCDPISSHATLYWYQQALGQGPEFLTYFNYEAQPDKSGLPSDRFSAERPEGSISTLTIQRTEQRDSAMYRCASSPGENTGELFFGEGSRLTVL.

The chain uses TRBV7-2 and TRBJ2-5; 10 positions match TRBD2. V trimming: 6 bases; J trimming: 4 bases; junction bases outside the gene matches: 8. The CDR3 loop spans 15 amino acids. Germline V lookup: CDR1 SGHTA, CDR2 FQGNSA. The CDR3 loop is CASRTLAGEVETQYF. As DNA, the CDR3 is TGTGCCAGCAGGACTCTAGCGGGAGAGGTAGAGACCCAGTACTTC.

The J gene is TRBJ2-4, the V gene TRBV11-1; a possible D gene is TRBD2 (6 bases). Germline V gives CDR1 SGHAT, CDR2 FQDESV (reference sequence). The V end lost 5 bases, the J end lost 6 bases, and 14 bases lay between the germline ends. This CDR3 contains 14 residues. CDR3 amino acids: CASSVGDSRNIQYF. The CDR3, as DNA: TGTGCCAGCAGCGTAGGGGACTCGCGAAACATTCAGTACTTC.

In its sample, this clone was seen a few times. The chain is built from TRBV10-1 and TRBJ1-5; 7 bases align to TRBD1. Trimming took 6 bases from V and 0 from J; bases not matched to a gene: 8. This CDR3 is 16 amino acids long. Germline-derived CDR1 and CDR2 are WNHNN and SYGVQD (reference sequence). CDR3 bases: TGCGCCAGCAGGATAGACAGGGCTGCTAGCAATCAGCCCCAGCATTTT. Protein: CASRIDRAASNQPQHF.

The chain carries TRBV18 and TRBJ1-5; possibly TRBD1 for D (6 bases). The germline V gene encodes CDR1 KGHSH and CDR2 LQKENI. The CDR3 consists of 15 residues. The V and J ends lost 1 base and 3 bases respectively, with 10 bases between them. The chain's CDR3 is CASSPLRGLNQPQHF. The DNA for the CDR3 is TGTGCCAGCTCACCACTCCGGGGGCTCAATCAGCCCCAGCATTTT. Full variable domain (rest looked up from reference TRBV18 and TRBJ1-5): NAGVMQNPRHLVRRRGQEARLRCSPMKGHSHVYWYRQLPEEGLKFMVYLQKENIIDESGMPKERFSAEFPKEGPSILRIQQVVRGDSAAYFCASSPLRGLNQPQHFGDGTRLSIL.

This clone came up a few times. J is TRBJ2-5 and V is TRBV5-5; D ambiguous. V gave up 7 bases and J gave up 3 bases, with 22 bases separating them. From germline, CDR1 is SGHKS and CDR2 YYEKEE (reference sequence). The CDR3 has 16 amino acids. In DNA form, the CDR3 reads TGTGCCAGCTGGAAGGCCTTGGGAACTTCTGAAGAGACCCAGTACTTC. Its protein is CASWKALGTSEETQYF.

The CDR3 nucleotides read TGTGCCAGCAGCTTCCAGCTTGTGAGAGAAGCTTTCTTT. It specifies CASSFQLVREAFF. The V call is TRBV5-5, the J call TRBJ1-1; D remains ambiguous. Between the trimmed V and J ends, which lost 2 bases and 8 bases, there was a span of 13 bases. In germline, CDR1 is SGHKS, CDR2 YYEKEE (reference sequence). There are 13 residues in the CDR3.

The J gene is TRBJ2-1, the V gene TRBV9; 10 bases fit TRBD2. The CDR3 consists of 15 residues. In germline, CDR1 is SGDLS, CDR2 YYNGEE. The trim removed 0 bases at V and 6 bases at J, leaving 3 bases unmatched. The CDR3 loop is CASSVASGSSNEQFF. DNA for the CDR3: TGTGCCAGCAGCGTAGCTAGCGGGAGTTCCAATGAGCAGTTCTTC. The whole variable domain, filled in from reference TRBV9 and TRBJ2-1, reads DSGVTQTPKHLITATGQRVTLRCSPRSGDLSVYWYQQSLDQGLQFLIQYYNGEERAKGNILERFSAQQFPDLHSELNLSSLELGDSALYFCASSVASGSSNEQFFGPGTRLTVL.